The rows below give T cell receptor beta chains drawn from one sample of a study of cytomegalovirus exposure and HLA in healthy donors. Clones were sequenced by immunoSEQ multiplex PCR, and TCRdb holds only the in-frame ones, with some missing. The sample carries over 75,000 clones, approximately 86% recorded once. Material: PBMCs. These receptors were collected from a man between 25 and 39 years old in good health and CMV-seropositive. The CDR3 runs from the conserved cysteine through the conserved F or W. D genes are given only for firm matches. Size tells how often a clone was seen (once, few, many) or the class of an expanded clone, and some rows leave it out.

d_gene: .; abundance: .; j_gene: TRBJ2-2; v_gene: TRBV4-1; CDR3nt: TGCGCCAGCAGCCAAGAGAGGGGGTTTCTCGGGGAGCTGTTTTTT; CDR3aa: CASSQERGFLGELFF
d_gene: TRBD1; abundance: .; j_gene: TRBJ1-5; v_gene: TRBV18; CDR3nt: TGTGCCAGCTCACCGACAGGGACCCAGCCCCAGCATTTT; CDR3aa: CASSPTGTQPQHF
d_gene: .; abundance: .; j_gene: TRBJ2-2; v_gene: TRBV4-1; CDR3nt: TGCGCCAGCAGCCAAGAAGGTAATATAGGCCGGCGGGATTCCGGGGAGCTGTTTTTT; CDR3aa: CASSQEGNIGRRDSGELFF
d_gene: TRBD1; abundance: .; j_gene: TRBJ1-1; v_gene: TRBV7-9; CDR3nt: TGTGCCAGCAGCCTTCATGAGGGGGCAATTACTGAAGCTTTCTTT; CDR3aa: CASSLHEGAITEAFF
d_gene: .; abundance: .; j_gene: TRBJ2-1; v_gene: TRBV30; CDR3nt: TGTGCCTGGAGTAAGGGACTGAACAATGAGCAGTTCTTC; CDR3aa: CAWSKGLNNEQFF
d_gene: TRBD2; abundance: .; j_gene: TRBJ2-7; v_gene: TRBV5-1; CDR3nt: TGCGCCAGCAGCTTTACGGGGGGAACCTACGAGCAGTACTTC; CDR3aa: CASSFTGGTYEQYF
d_gene: .; abundance: .; j_gene: TRBJ2-5; v_gene: TRBV4-1; CDR3nt: TGCGCCAGCAGCCAATACAGAGGGCCTGGGGTGACCCAGTACTTC; CDR3aa: CASSQYRGPGVTQYF
d_gene: TRBD2; abundance: .; j_gene: TRBJ2-7; v_gene: TRBV5-1; CDR3nt: TGCGCCAGCAGCTACCGACGCCCGGGACTAGCGGGAGGGCGCTACGAGCAGTACTTC; CDR3aa: CASSYRRPGLAGGRYEQYF
d_gene: .; abundance: .; j_gene: TRBJ2-1; v_gene: TRBV2; CDR3nt: TGTGCCAGCAGTGAAACCTGGAGCTCCTACAATGAGCAGTTCTTC; CDR3aa: CASSETWSSYNEQFF
d_gene: TRBD2; abundance: .; j_gene: TRBJ2-1; v_gene: TRBV6-9; CDR3nt: TGTGCCATCACTAGCGGGGACAATGAGCAGTTCTTC; CDR3aa: CAITSGDNEQFF
d_gene: .; abundance: .; j_gene: TRBJ2-4; v_gene: TRBV11-2; CDR3nt: TGTGCCAGCAGCTTCTCTCGGGCCCCGTGGGGGCTAAAAAACATTCAGTACTTC; CDR3aa: CASSFSRAPWGLKNIQYF
d_gene: TRBD1; abundance: .; j_gene: TRBJ2-2; v_gene: TRBV5-1; CDR3nt: TGCGCCAGCAGCTTGACGGGACAGGGGAACACCGGGGAGCTGTTTTTT; CDR3aa: CASSLTGQGNTGELFF
d_gene: .; abundance: .; j_gene: TRBJ2-3; v_gene: TRBV5-1; CDR3nt: TGCGCCAGCAGTACGTCAGGGTACGACACAGATACGCAGTATTTT; CDR3aa: CASSTSGYDTDTQYF
d_gene: .; abundance: .; j_gene: TRBJ1-2; v_gene: TRBV2; CDR3nt: TGTGCCAGCAGTTTAGAGTTAGGGGGATATGGCTACACCTTC; CDR3aa: CASSLELGGYGYTF
d_gene: TRBD1; abundance: .; j_gene: TRBJ1-4; v_gene: TRBV5-1; CDR3nt: TGCGCCAGCAGCTTGGAGGGACAGGGTTCATCAACTAATGAAAAACTGTTTTTT; CDR3aa: CASSLEGQGSSTNEKLFF
d_gene: TRBD2; abundance: .; j_gene: TRBJ2-2; v_gene: TRBV28; CDR3nt: TGTGCCAGCAGTCCCCCGGGACTAGCGGGAGACACCGGGGAGCTGTTTTTT; CDR3aa: CASSPPGLAGDTGELFF
d_gene: TRBD1; abundance: .; j_gene: TRBJ2-7; v_gene: TRBV5-4; CDR3nt: TGTGCCAGCAGCCACCGGACAGGGGCCACTAGCGAGCAGTACTTC; CDR3aa: CASSHRTGATSEQYF
d_gene: .; abundance: .; j_gene: TRBJ2-1; v_gene: TRBV30; CDR3nt: TGTGCCTGGAGTGTACGGTCACCTGAGCAGTTCTTC; CDR3aa: CAWSVRSPEQFF
d_gene: .; abundance: few; j_gene: TRBJ2-1; v_gene: TRBV6-1; CDR3nt: TGTGCCAGCAACCAGGGGATCTCGAATGAGCAGTTCTTC; CDR3aa: CASNQGISNEQFF
d_gene: .; abundance: .; j_gene: TRBJ2-1; v_gene: TRBV7-8; CDR3nt: TGTGCCAGCAGCTTAGCGCGAGGCAGCGGCCCTAGCTCCTACAATGAGCAGTTCTTC; CDR3aa: CASSLARGSGPSSYNEQFF
d_gene: TRBD2; abundance: .; j_gene: TRBJ2-2; v_gene: TRBV28; CDR3nt: TGTGCCAGCAGTCGTAGCGGGAGTCGAACCGGGGAGCTGTTTTTT; CDR3aa: CASSRSGSRTGELFF
d_gene: TRBD1; abundance: .; j_gene: TRBJ2-7; v_gene: TRBV2; CDR3nt: TGTGCCAGCACAATTCCGGGACAGGGGTTAGACTTC; CDR3aa: CASTIPGQGLDF
d_gene: .; abundance: once; j_gene: TRBJ1-4; v_gene: TRBV2; CDR3nt: TGTGCCAGCAGTGAAGCGTCCCGAAAACTGTTTTTT; CDR3aa: CASSEASRKLFF
d_gene: .; abundance: .; j_gene: TRBJ2-7; v_gene: TRBV5-1; CDR3nt: TGCGCCAGCAGGAGCGGTCGGCCAACCTACGAGCAGTACTTC; CDR3aa: CASRSGRPTYEQYF
d_gene: .; abundance: .; j_gene: TRBJ1-3; v_gene: TRBV5-6; CDR3nt: TGTGCCAGCAGCCTCACAGGAGATTACGCTGGAAACACCATATATTTT; CDR3aa: CASSLTGDYAGNTIYF
d_gene: TRBD2; abundance: .; j_gene: TRBJ2-5; v_gene: TRBV6-1; CDR3nt: TGTGCCAGCAGTGATTCGGGAGGACCGTACCAAGAGACCCAGTACTTC; CDR3aa: CASSDSGGPYQETQYF
d_gene: TRBD1; abundance: .; j_gene: TRBJ1-1; v_gene: TRBV9; CDR3nt: TGTGCCAGCAGCGTAAGGGACAGCAACACTGAAGCTTTCTTT; CDR3aa: CASSVRDSNTEAFF
d_gene: .; abundance: .; j_gene: TRBJ2-5; v_gene: TRBV10-3; CDR3nt: TGTGCCATCAGTGAGAGGTCAGGGCGGCAAGAGACCCAGTACTTC; CDR3aa: CAISERSGRQETQYF
d_gene: TRBD1; abundance: .; j_gene: TRBJ2-5; v_gene: TRBV19; CDR3nt: TGTGCCAGTAGTATAGCACCGGGACAGGAATTCCAAGAGACCCAGTACTTC; CDR3aa: CASSIAPGQEFQETQYF
d_gene: .; abundance: .; j_gene: TRBJ2-3; v_gene: TRBV9; CDR3nt: TGTGCCAGCAGCGTAGCGGGGAATACGCAGTATTTT; CDR3aa: CASSVAGNTQYF
d_gene: .; abundance: .; j_gene: TRBJ1-5; v_gene: TRBV4-1; CDR3nt: TGCGCCAGCAGCCAAGATCCCCAGGCTCCCCAGCATTTT; CDR3aa: CASSQDPQAPQHF
d_gene: .; abundance: .; j_gene: TRBJ2-2; v_gene: TRBV7-9; CDR3nt: TGTGCCAGCAGCCCGCCGGGACAAATTAACACCGGGGAGCTGTTTTTT; CDR3aa: CASSPPGQINTGELFF
d_gene: TRBD2; abundance: .; j_gene: TRBJ2-7; v_gene: TRBV9; CDR3nt: TGTGCCAGCAGCGCCCTCGGGACCAGCGGGGGTTACGAGCAGTACTTC; CDR3aa: CASSALGTSGGYEQYF
d_gene: TRBD2; abundance: .; j_gene: TRBJ2-1; v_gene: TRBV7-9; CDR3nt: TGTGCCAGCAGCTTAGGGCGGACCCTAGCGGGAGACTACAATGAGCAGTTCTTC; CDR3aa: CASSLGRTLAGDYNEQFF
d_gene: TRBD1; abundance: once; j_gene: TRBJ1-1; v_gene: TRBV5-1; CDR3nt: TGCGCCAGCAGGCGGGGACCCCCCGGGACAGGGAGCTTCCCTGAAGCTTTCTTT; CDR3aa: CASRRGPPGTGSFPEAFF
d_gene: .; abundance: .; j_gene: TRBJ1-5; v_gene: TRBV19; CDR3nt: TGTGCCAGTAGTCCTCTCCTGACTAACAATCAGCCCCAGCATTTT; CDR3aa: CASSPLLTNNQPQHF
d_gene: .; abundance: .; j_gene: TRBJ1-1; v_gene: TRBV19; CDR3nt: TGTGCCAGTAGTATAAGTTACAGCAAGATGAACACTGAAGCTTTCTTT; CDR3aa: CASSISYSKMNTEAFF
d_gene: TRBD1; abundance: .; j_gene: TRBJ1-5; v_gene: TRBV7-9; CDR3nt: TGTGCCAGCAGCTTAGGGACAGGGTTGTATCAGCCCCAGCATTTT; CDR3aa: CASSLGTGLYQPQHF
d_gene: TRBD1; abundance: few; j_gene: TRBJ2-7; v_gene: TRBV5-1; CDR3nt: TGCGCCAGCAGCTTGGGACAGGGTCGGTACGAGCAGTACTTC; CDR3aa: CASSLGQGRYEQYF
d_gene: TRBD2; abundance: .; j_gene: TRBJ2-1; v_gene: TRBV10-1; CDR3nt: TGCGCCAGCAGTGAGGGTAGCGGGAGTATAAATGAGCAGTTCTTC; CDR3aa: CASSEGSGSINEQFF
d_gene: .; abundance: .; j_gene: TRBJ2-2; v_gene: TRBV10-1; CDR3nt: TGCGCCAGCACTCGTGGGGGGTCCGGGGAGCTGTTTTTT; CDR3aa: CASTRGGSGELFF
d_gene: TRBD1; abundance: .; j_gene: TRBJ1-1; v_gene: TRBV30; CDR3nt: TGTGCCTGGAGTAACCTAAGGGACAGGGCCCCAGGCGAAGCTTTCTTT; CDR3aa: CAWSNLRDRAPGEAFF
d_gene: .; abundance: few; j_gene: TRBJ2-3; v_gene: TRBV6-6; CDR3nt: TGTGCCAGCAGACCAGGACAAGGCACAGATACGCAGTATTTT; CDR3aa: CASRPGQGTDTQYF
d_gene: .; abundance: .; j_gene: TRBJ1-3; v_gene: TRBV30; CDR3nt: TGTGCCTGGAATCTCGAAGGGGCGCTTGGAAACACCATATATTTT; CDR3aa: CAWNLEGALGNTIYF
d_gene: TRBD1; abundance: once; j_gene: TRBJ2-7; v_gene: TRBV5-1; CDR3nt: TGCGCCAGCAGCTTGGGGACAGGGTACGAGCAGTACTTC; CDR3aa: CASSLGTGYEQYF
d_gene: .; abundance: .; j_gene: TRBJ2-1; v_gene: TRBV28; CDR3nt: TGTGCCAGCAGAACCCTTGGGGGGAGTCCACACCACAATGAGCAGTTCTTC; CDR3aa: CASRTLGGSPHHNEQFF
d_gene: TRBD2; abundance: .; j_gene: TRBJ2-3; v_gene: TRBV4-2; CDR3nt: TGTGCCAGCAGCCAAGCTGAGAGCGGGAGCAATCCAGATACGCAGTATTTT; CDR3aa: CASSQAESGSNPDTQYF
d_gene: TRBD2; abundance: few; j_gene: TRBJ2-3; v_gene: TRBV2; CDR3nt: TGTGCCAGCGGTCCTAGCGGGAGGGCTATGGGAGCAGATACGCAGTATTTT; CDR3aa: CASGPSGRAMGADTQYF
d_gene: .; abundance: .; j_gene: TRBJ2-5; v_gene: TRBV18; CDR3nt: TGTGCCAGCTCACCCGGGTTTCAAGAGACCCAGTACTTC; CDR3aa: CASSPGFQETQYF
d_gene: .; abundance: .; j_gene: TRBJ2-3; v_gene: TRBV6-5; CDR3nt: TGTGCCAGCGGATACGACGGAGAGAACACAGATACGCAGTATTTT; CDR3aa: CASGYDGENTDTQYF
d_gene: .; abundance: .; j_gene: TRBJ2-3; v_gene: TRBV5-4; CDR3nt: TGTGCCAGCATGTTGTGGGGTCGGGGGTATAGCACAGATACGCAGTATTTT; CDR3aa: CASMLWGRGYSTDTQYF
d_gene: TRBD2; abundance: once; j_gene: TRBJ2-3; v_gene: TRBV5-4; CDR3nt: TGTGCCAGCAGCTTGACTAGCGCCACAGATACGCAGTATTTT; CDR3aa: CASSLTSATDTQYF
d_gene: TRBD1; abundance: .; j_gene: TRBJ2-2; v_gene: TRBV11-2; CDR3nt: TGTGCCAGCAGCTTAGCCCGACAGGGCGGGACCGGGGAGCTGTTTTTT; CDR3aa: CASSLARQGGTGELFF
d_gene: TRBD1; abundance: once; j_gene: TRBJ1-4; v_gene: TRBV6-5; CDR3nt: TGTGCCAGTAGAAGGACAGGGCGGGATGAAAAACTGTTTTTT; CDR3aa: CASRRTGRDEKLFF
d_gene: .; abundance: .; j_gene: TRBJ1-3; v_gene: TRBV2; CDR3nt: TGTGCCAGCAGGCCGGGATTATCTGGAAACACCATATATTTT; CDR3aa: CASRPGLSGNTIYF